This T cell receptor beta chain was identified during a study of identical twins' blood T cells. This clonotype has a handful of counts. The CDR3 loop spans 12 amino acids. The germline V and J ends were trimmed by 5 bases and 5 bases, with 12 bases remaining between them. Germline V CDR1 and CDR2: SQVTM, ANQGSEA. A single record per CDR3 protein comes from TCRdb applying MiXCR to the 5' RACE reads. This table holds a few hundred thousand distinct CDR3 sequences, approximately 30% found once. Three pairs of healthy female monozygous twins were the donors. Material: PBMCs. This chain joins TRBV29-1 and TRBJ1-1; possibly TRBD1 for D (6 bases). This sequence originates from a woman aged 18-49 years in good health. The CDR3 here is CSVLKGGTEAFF. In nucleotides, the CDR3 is TGCAGCGTTCTAAAGGGGGGGACTGAAGCTTTCTTT.